This section outlines one T cell receptor (beta chain) sequence together with its context. This entry comes from a study of shared clonotypes between healthy human individuals. TCRdb's copy holds only in-frame clones and misses some; the assay was immunoSEQ multiplex PCR. The sample lists about 2.5 million clones; about 90% were seen once. The V gene's germline CDR1 is MDHEN and CDR2 SYDVKM. The V segment lost 7 bases and the J segment 0 bases; nucleotides outside the gene matches: 4. The CDR3 has 16 amino acids. V gene TRBV28 combines with J gene TRBJ2-2, with 11 bases identical to TRBD2. The sequencing input was naive CD4+ T cells from PBMCs. Subset specified: CD45RA+ positively selected. The clonotype comes from a man between 18 and 29 years old in good health. Some clones in this sample may be carry-over from other donors' samples. The CDR3 DNA sequence: TGTGCCAGCAATCCGGGACTAGCGGCGAACACCGGGGAGCTGTTTTTT. This translates into CASNPGLAANTGELFF.